This TCR beta chain was observed in a study of blood T cell repertoires in COVID-19 (dated by TCRdb to about 2020). Notes on the research overall: Samples from collaborators originated in the United States, Italy and Spain and spanned both the acute and convalescent phases of COVID-19. The prospective study material was composed of cDNA or gDNA derived from T cells, B-cell-depleted T cells, or PBMCs. Subjects who had been exposed to COVID-19, were actively infected with it, or had recovered from it provided the deeply sampled blood TCRbeta repertoires that made up the dataset. A freely available public database, intended as a resource for researchers studying the immune response to SARS-CoV-2, is where the repertoires were released. The samples were drawn from two sources: the first 160 participants of the ongoing ImmuneRACE study, and 1,200 or so subjects contributed by 6 global collaborators. Sample metadata almost always included a de-identified subject ID, COVID-19 status, age in years and sex. Where HLA class I and class II types were available, the types were taken from metadata supplied by the sample provider, not from assay-based typing.

CDR1 and CDR2, per the germline V gene, are SGHAT and FQNNGV. V is shortened by 5 bases, J by 8 bases, and the region joining them spans 18 bases. Measured from the cysteine to the phenylalanine, the CDR3 is 15 residues long. The sequence is cut down to CDR3 DNA, 45 bases in frame from base 1. In this sample, this clone turned up once. Its binding antigen is unknown. There are no base qualities to consult, and no much larger clone falls within one base. TCRbeta CDR3 regions were amplified from genomic DNA by means of the immunoSEQ Assay, a bias-controlled multiplex PCR. Per the authors' processing: Within the assay, amplification of reference gene primers was used to estimate how many nucleated cells each sample contained. To quantify the absolute abundance of each unique TCRbeta CDR3 rearrangement, sequence reads were collapsed and filtered. Productive Simpson clonality was computed per sample as the square root of Simpson's diversity index over productive rearrangements. The immuneACCESS repertoire file appears here via TCRdb, limited to in-frame rearrangements. These files lack a portion of the clones; in checked studies, under half of the deficit traces to unresolved V genes, and the cause of the others is not known. The D gene and trimming were derived from the DNA, and the V and J assignments and clone size from that table. Within this sample are approximately 46,000 clones, with roughly 86% of them counted one time only. Of the sample, roughly 15% is held by the ten largest clones.

The full study reports these points: Clinical and demographic metadata were provided uncurated, with the amount varying by source and participant.

The collaborating institutions used their own protocols to collect whole blood in K2EDTA tubes. For TCRbeta analysis, collaborators shipped samples as frozen whole blood, isolated PBMCs, or DNA extracted from either of those sample types. The chain was built from TRBV11-2 and TRBJ1-4; a tentative D call is TRBD1 (6 bases match). The receptor's source is a man between 60 and 75 years old with active or convalescent COVID-19. The specimen sequenced was peripheral blood. The encoded CDR3 is CASSTQGIRGEKLFF. The DNA sequence is TGTGCCAGCAGCACCCAGGGGATACGAGGAGAAAAACTGTTTTTT.